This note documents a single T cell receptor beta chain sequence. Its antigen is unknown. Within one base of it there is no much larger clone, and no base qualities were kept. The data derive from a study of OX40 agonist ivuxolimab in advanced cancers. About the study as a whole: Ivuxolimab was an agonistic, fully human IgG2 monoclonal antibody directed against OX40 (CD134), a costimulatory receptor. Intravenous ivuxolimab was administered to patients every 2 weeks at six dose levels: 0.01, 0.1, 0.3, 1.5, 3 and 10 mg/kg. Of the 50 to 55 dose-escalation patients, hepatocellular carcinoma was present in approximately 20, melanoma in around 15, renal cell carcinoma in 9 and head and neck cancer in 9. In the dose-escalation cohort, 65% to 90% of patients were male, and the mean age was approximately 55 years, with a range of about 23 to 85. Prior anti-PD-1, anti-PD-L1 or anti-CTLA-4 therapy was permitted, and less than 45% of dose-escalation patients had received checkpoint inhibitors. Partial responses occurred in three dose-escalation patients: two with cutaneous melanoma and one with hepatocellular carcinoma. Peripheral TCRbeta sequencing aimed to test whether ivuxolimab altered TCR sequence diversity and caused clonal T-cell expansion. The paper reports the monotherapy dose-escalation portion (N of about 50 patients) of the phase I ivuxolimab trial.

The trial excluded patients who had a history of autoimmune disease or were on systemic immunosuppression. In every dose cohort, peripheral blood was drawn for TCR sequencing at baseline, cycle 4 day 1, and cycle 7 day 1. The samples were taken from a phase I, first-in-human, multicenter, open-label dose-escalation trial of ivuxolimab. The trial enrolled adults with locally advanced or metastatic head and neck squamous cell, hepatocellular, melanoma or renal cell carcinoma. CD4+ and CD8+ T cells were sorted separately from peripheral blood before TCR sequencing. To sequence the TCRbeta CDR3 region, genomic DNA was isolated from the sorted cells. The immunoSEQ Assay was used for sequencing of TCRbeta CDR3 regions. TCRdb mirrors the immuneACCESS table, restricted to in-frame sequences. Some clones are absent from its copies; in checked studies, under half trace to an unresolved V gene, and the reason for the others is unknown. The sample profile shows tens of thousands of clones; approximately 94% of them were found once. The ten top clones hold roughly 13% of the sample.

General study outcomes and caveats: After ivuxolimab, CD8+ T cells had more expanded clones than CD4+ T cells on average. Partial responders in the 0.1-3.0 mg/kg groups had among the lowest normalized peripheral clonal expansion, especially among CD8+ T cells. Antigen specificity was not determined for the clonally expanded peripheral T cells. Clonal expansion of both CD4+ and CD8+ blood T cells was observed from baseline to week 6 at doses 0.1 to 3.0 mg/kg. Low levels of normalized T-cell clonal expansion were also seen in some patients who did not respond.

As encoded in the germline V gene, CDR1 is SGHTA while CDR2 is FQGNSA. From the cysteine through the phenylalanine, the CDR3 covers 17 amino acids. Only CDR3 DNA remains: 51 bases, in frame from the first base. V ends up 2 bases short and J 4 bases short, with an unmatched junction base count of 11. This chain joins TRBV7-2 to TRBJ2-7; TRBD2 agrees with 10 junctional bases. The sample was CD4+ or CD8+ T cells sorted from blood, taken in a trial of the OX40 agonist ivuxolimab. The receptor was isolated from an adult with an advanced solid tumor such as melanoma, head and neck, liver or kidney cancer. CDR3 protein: CASSLSGVASGRYEQYF. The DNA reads TGTGCCAGCAGCTTAAGCGGGGTAGCTAGCGGGAGATACGAGCAGTACTTC.